The 13 T cell receptor beta chains listed next were all sequenced from one sample in a study of CD8 T cells in ankylosing spondylitis. Overall study findings and caveats: What appeared characteristic of ankylosing spondylitis blood was a TCR beta motif of fewer than ten highly homologous variants.

For these receptors, no antigen is known. TCRdb used MiXCR to reprocess the 5' RACE reads, holding one entry per CDR3 protein. Of a few hundred thousand distinct CDR3 sequences listed, 6.5% to 10% are singletons. The material sequenced was blood, either unsorted or a sorted T cell fraction (not recorded which). The receptors shown here come from a male donor with ankylosing spondylitis.

The rearrangement uses TRBV10-3 and TRBJ2-3, with D possibly being TRBD2 (6 bases). The CDR3 covers 13 residues. Looked up from germline, CDR1 is ENHRY and CDR2 is SYGVKD. Trimming removed 4 bases from V and 1 base from J, with 6 bases in between. CDR3 sequence (DNA): TGTGCCATCAGTGGACTAGGCACAGATACGCAGTATTTT. Translated, it gives CAISGLGTDTQYF.

The rearrangement uses TRBV5-1 and TRBJ2-1; 9 bases agree with TRBD1. The CDR3 spans 16 residues. Germline CDR1 is SGHRS and CDR2 is YFSETQ. J lost 3 bases, V lost 0 bases, and 4 bases had no gene match. CDR3 bases: TGCGCCAGCAGCTTGGGTGTGACAGGGGGCTACAATGAGCAGTTCTTC. As protein: CASSLGVTGGYNEQFF.

This clonotype has just a few counts. This chain connects TRBV25-1 to TRBJ2-1, with unresolved D. The V end lost 11 bases, the J end lost 2 bases, and 10 bases lay between the germline ends. The CDR3 extends over 12 amino acids. The V gene's germline CDR1 is MGHDK and CDR2 SYGVNS. The CDR3 sequence: CASESPYNEQFF. CDR3 coding DNA: TGTGCCTCCGAATCACCCTACAATGAGCAGTTCTTC.

This clonotype was counted at least ten times. This chain uses TRBV24-1 with TRBJ2-7; a possible D gene is TRBD1 (6 bases). The CDR3 totals 13 residues. CDR1 and CDR2 (germline): KGHDR, SFDVKD. V was shortened by 3 bases and J by 8 bases, with 13 bases between the two germline ends. The DNA for the CDR3 is TGTGCCACCAGTGATACCTACAGGGACAAGCAGTACTTC. Protein sequence: CATSDTYRDKQYF.

J is TRBJ2-3 and V is TRBV7-2; D is perhaps TRBD1 (5 bases). V was shortened by 1 base and J by 0 bases, with 8 bases between the two germline ends. Per the germline V gene, CDR1 is SGHTA and CDR2 is FQGNSA. This CDR3 has 15 amino acids. This CDR3 reads CASSLGYRSTDTQYF. Written as DNA, the CDR3 is TGTGCCAGCAGCTTAGGGTACAGGAGCACAGATACGCAGTATTTT.

CDR3: CASSSPGQGSPLHF. CDR3 nucleotides: TGTGCCAGCAGCAGCCCGGGACAGGGTTCACCCCTCCACTTT. V and J are TRBV5-5 and TRBJ1-6; 9 positions match TRBD1. Unmatched junction bases numbered 5, after V lost 4 bases and J lost 9 bases. Germline V lookup: CDR1 SGHKS, CDR2 YYEKEE (reference sequence). This CDR3 is built from 14 residues.

This clonotype was detected many times. The chain links TRBV29-1 to TRBJ2-1, with 9 bases matching TRBD2. The germline V gene has CDR1 SQVTM and CDR2 ANQGSEA. The CDR3 extends over 12 amino acids. The trim removed 3 bases at V and 9 bases at J, leaving 3 bases unmatched. CDR3 bases: TGCAGCGTTGAGCGGGAGGGCGTTGAGCAGTTCTTC. The encoded protein is CSVEREGVEQFF.

The chain's CDR3 is CASSSRLEGLGYTF. DNA for the CDR3: TGTGCCAGCAGCTCGAGACTGGAAGGTCTCGGCTACACCTTC. The chain employs TRBV13 and TRBJ1-2; D unclear. The CDR3 contains 14 residues. Germline V gene data show CDR1 as PRHDT and CDR2 as FYEKMQ (reference sequence). V dropped 4 bases and J dropped 8 bases, with 17 bases sitting between them.

A few counts support this clonotype. J is TRBJ1-6 and V is TRBV20-1; D remains unclear. Trimming took 3 bases from V and 5 from J, leaving 11 bases between them. Germline V gene sequence: CDR1 DFQATT, CDR2 SNEGSKA (reference sequence). This CDR3 is 14 amino acids long. CDR3 sequence reads: CSASRDVDNSPLHF. The CDR3, as DNA: TGCAGTGCTAGTCGCGACGTAGATAATTCACCCCTCCACTTT.

The chain uses TRBV5-1 and TRBJ2-1; TRBD2 matches 10 bases. V lost 6 bases and J lost 2; bases outside the gene matches: 2. Per germline, CDR1 SGHRS and CDR2 YFSETQ. CDR3 length: 14 amino acids. The CDR3 reads CASTGTSAYNEQFF. CDR3 sequence (DNA): TGCGCCAGCACCGGGACTAGCGCCTACAATGAGCAGTTCTTC.

The chain links TRBV29-1 to TRBJ2-2, with a tentative D call TRBD2 (5 bases). CDR3 length: 14 amino acids. V was clipped by 4 bases and J by 5 bases, with 14 bases between them. Germline V gene lookup returns CDR1 SQVTM and CDR2 ANQGSEA. CDR3 DNA: TGCAGCGTTGTATTACGGGAAAAAACCGGGGAGCTGTTTTTT. This gives the protein CSVVLREKTGELFF.

This clonotype was seen repeatedly, ten times or more. This chain joins TRBV5-1 and TRBJ2-2; D not resolved. The CDR3 length is 16 residues. The germline V gene encodes CDR1 SGHRS and CDR2 YFSETQ. V lost 0 bases and J lost 2, with 11 bases in between. CDR3 protein: CASSLARSINTGELFF. CDR3 sequence (DNA): TGCGCCAGCAGCTTGGCTAGGTCTATCAACACCGGGGAGCTGTTTTTT.

V and J are TRBV7-2 and TRBJ1-5, with D tentatively TRBD1 (5 bases). The CDR3 contains 13 residues. In germline, CDR1 is SGHTA, CDR2 FQGNSA. Trimming removed 1 base from V and 9 bases from J, with 10 bases in between. CDR3 region: CASSLDRGRPQHF. In DNA form, the CDR3 reads TGTGCCAGCAGCTTAGATCGGGGGAGGCCCCAGCATTTT.